A selection of T cell receptor beta chains follows, all from one sample in a study of blood T cell repertoires in COVID-19. Measured with immunoSEQ multiplex PCR; TCRdb has only the in-frame clones, and not every one. This repertoire shows about 140,000 clones, around 84% found once; its top ten account for roughly a tenth. The sample was peripheral blood. These receptors were collected from a man aged 55 to 70 with active or convalescent COVID-19. CDR3s leave out the opening cysteine and the closing phenylalanine or tryptophan. D genes are given only for firm matches.

V gene,D gene,CDR3 length,CDR3 protein
TRBV10-3,.,12,AISGQGMDTEAF
TRBV19,.,15,ASSIRPDRGGNSPLH
TRBV6-2/TRBV6-3,.,14,ASSYSTGSYGAEAF
TRBV19,.,13,ASSLGQKANYGYT
TRBV7-2,.,15,ASSLVGGGTVVYEQY
TRBV11-2,.,10,ASSRSYNEQF
TRBV4-3,TRBD1,17,ASSQDQPRTGFSGNTIY
TRBV20-1,.,8,SARGDGYT
TRBV27,TRBD2,12,ASRGLAGVETQY
TRBV15,TRBD1,15,ATSRDSTTGGGNIQY
TRBV5-1,.,13,ASSNTAAETDTQY
TRBV7-9,.,12,ASSLGGGDEKLF
TRBV6-6,.,12,ASSYSKGGTEAF
TRBV5-1,TRBD1,13,ASSLTGGSGNTIY
TRBV6-2/TRBV6-3,.,16,ASSYNQDRAVYNSPLH
TRBV18,TRBD1,11,ASSPGQGEKLF
TRBV29-1,.,11,SVAQGLGTEAF